These T cell receptor beta chains were read from a single sample in a study of blood T cell repertoires in COVID-19. Libraries were prepared by immunoSEQ multiplex PCR; TCRdb keeps only in-frame clonotypes and omits some of them. The sample has about 140,000 clones, 78% seen once. The sequencing sample was made of peripheral blood. These receptors were collected from a woman in her sixties or seventies with acute or convalescent COVID-19. Each CDR3 is given with its conserved first and last residue. The D gene is left open where the match is weak. The size entry is marked missing in some rows and otherwise reads once, few, many or a size class.

>TRBJ1-2|TRBD1|TRBV19|.
CASTRQGWGYTF
TGTGCCAGTACCCGACAGGGTTGGGGCTACACCTTC
>TRBJ2-7|TRBD1|TRBV2|.
CASSDRTGYEQYF
TGTGCCAGCAGTGACCGGACAGGCTACGAGCAGTACTTC
>TRBJ1-3|TRBD1|TRBV5-1|.
CASQRDRADTIYF
TGCGCCAGCCAAAGGGACAGGGCGGACACCATATATTTT
>TRBJ1-3|.|TRBV5-1|.
CASSLSPPGFSGNTIYF
TGCGCCAGCAGCTTGTCACCCCCAGGCTTCTCTGGAAACACCATATATTTT
>TRBJ2-3|.|TRBV7-3|.
CASSSPGTDTQYF
TGTGCCAGCAGCTCCCCAGGAACAGATACGCAGTATTTT
>TRBJ1-2|.|TRBV28|.
CASSVGGVTNYGYTF
TGTGCCAGCAGTGTCGGGGGAGTAACTAACTATGGCTACACCTTC
>TRBJ1-3|.|TRBV6-1|few
CASSPGGDGVYF
TGTGCCAGCAGTCCGGGAGGTGACGGAGTATATTTT
>TRBJ1-1|TRBD1|TRBV29-1|.
CSVGGGTEAFF
TGCAGCGTAGGGGGCGGGACTGAAGCTTTCTTT
>TRBJ2-3|TRBD1|TRBV5-1|.
CASSLSTDRATDTQYF
TGCGCCAGCAGCTTGTCGACCGACAGGGCCACAGATACGCAGTATTTT
>TRBJ1-1|TRBD1|TRBV19|.
CASRQGGRGTEAFF
TGTGCCAGTAGACAGGGGGGCCGGGGCACTGAAGCTTTCTTT
>TRBJ1-2|.|TRBV15|once
CATSRVGHLYGYTF
TGTGCCACCAGCAGAGTTGGGCACCTCTATGGCTACACCTTC
>TRBJ1-6|TRBD1|TRBV25-1|.
CASSPTSTRGRNSPLHF
TGTGCCAGCAGTCCCACGTCAACCAGGGGGCGAAATTCACCCCTCCACTTT
>TRBJ2-2|TRBD2|TRBV15|.
CATSEEHRLAGNTGELFF
TGTGCCACCAGCGAGGAGCATCGACTAGCGGGAAACACCGGGGAGCTGTTTTTT
>TRBJ2-5|TRBD1|TRBV5-1|.
CASSSGGRPSQETQYF
TGCGCCAGCAGCTCAGGGGGTCGCCCCTCGCAAGAGACCCAGTACTTC
>TRBJ2-5|.|TRBV7-9|.
CATEKETQYF
TGTGCCACAGAAAAAGAGACCCAGTACTTC
>TRBJ2-7|.|TRBV7-3|.
CASSRGLSYEQYF
TGTGCCAGTTCCCGAGGGCTTAGCTACGAGCAGTACTTC
>TRBJ2-7|TRBD2|TRBV2|.
CASSETSGSRQYF
TGTGCCAGCAGTGAAACTAGCGGGAGCAGGCAGTACTTC